The 20 T cell receptor beta chains given below trace back to one sample, sequenced in a study of metastatic and nonmetastatic thyroid tumors. TCRdb reanalyzed the PCR reads via MiXCR. The data show roughly 40,000 clones, around 10% seen once. Patients underwent thyroid surgery, and none had received any treatment before it. What was sequenced was blood. The receptors come from a male donor with papillary thyroid cancer or a benign thyroid nodule (not recorded which). Some clones in this sample may be carry-over from other donors' samples.

In this sample, this clone turned up many times. The V call is TRBV2, the J call TRBJ2-5; tentatively, D is TRBD1 or TRBD2 (5 bases each). Germline V gene sequence: CDR1 SNHLY, CDR2 FYNNEI. This CDR3 is built from 14 residues. Deletions cut 4 bases from V and 5 bases from J, with 14 bases between. CDR3 in amino acids: CASSGTFKGETQYF. The CDR3 DNA reads as TGTGCCAGCAGTGGGACTTTCAAGGGGGAGACCCAGTACTTC.

This clone was detected only a few times. Distinct nucleotide sequences in the sample also encode this CDR3. The V call is TRBV28, the J call TRBJ1-1; TRBD1 aligns across 8 bases. The CDR3 contains 15 residues. The trim removed 5 bases at V and 2 bases at J, leaving 7 bases unmatched. Germline CDR1 and CDR2: MDHEN and SYDVKM. The CDR3 loop is CASSPGDRLNTEAFF. The CDR3 DNA is TGTGCCAGCAGTCCTGGGGACAGGCTTAACACTGAAGCTTTCTTT. The complete variable domain, with remaining parts taken from reference TRBV28 and TRBJ1-1, reads DVKVTQSSRYLVKRTGEKVFLECVQDMDHENMFWYRQDPGLGLRLIYFSYDVKMKEKGDIPEGYSVSREKKERFSLILESASTNQTSMYLCASSPGDRLNTEAFFGQGTRLTVV.

With respect to this clone: A much larger clonotype is one base distant, so this may be a read error. The chain is built from TRBV2 and TRBJ2-5; D remains unclear. Trimming took 3 bases from V and 5 from J, leaving 7 bases between them. The germline CDR1 and CDR2 sequences are SNHLY and FYNNEI. The CDR3 has 12 residues. CDR3 bases: TGTGCCAGCAGTGATACACCGGAGACCCAGTACTTC. It translates to CASSDTPETQYF.

This clone was recorded many times. The chain recombines TRBV29-1 with TRBJ2-3; tentative D call: TRBD2 (5 bases). V was cut by 5 bases and J by 2 bases, with 14 bases left in between. The germline gives CDR1 SQVTM, CDR2 ANQGSEA. CDR3 length: 14 residues. The CDR3 sequence: CSVWGDYLTDTQYF. CDR3 sequence (DNA): TGCAGCGTTTGGGGTGACTATCTCACAGATACGCAGTATTTT.

To note about this clone: The same CDR3 also results from other DNA sequences found in this sample. This rearrangement joins TRBV27 to TRBJ2-4, with D possibly being TRBD2 (5 bases). The length of the CDR3 is 15 residues. The V end lost 3 bases, the J end lost 8 bases, and 17 bases lay between the germline ends. CDR1 is MNHEY, CDR2 SMNVEV, per germline (reference sequence). The CDR3 here is CASSFEAGERDIQYF. The CDR3 nucleotides are TGTGCCAGCAGTTTTGAGGCAGGTGAGAGGGACATTCAGTACTTC.

In this sample, this clone turned up many times. This CDR3 is also generated by other DNA sequences in the sample. The genes are TRBV12-3 or TRBV12-4 and TRBJ2-7; D is possibly TRBD1 (5 bases). With 1 base removed from V and 3 bases from J, the gap between germline ends came to 7 bases. The CDR3 consists of 13 residues. The chain's CDR3 is CASSLVQGYEQYF. DNA of the CDR3: TGTGCCAGCAGTTTAGTGCAGGGCTACGAGCAGTACTTC.

This clone was recorded at least ten times. This chain joins TRBV4-1 and TRBJ2-7; perhaps TRBD2 as D (5 bases). Germline V gene data show CDR1 as MGHRA and CDR2 as YSYEKL. V was trimmed by 0 bases and J by 4 bases, leaving 13 bases between them. This CDR3 is built from 15 residues. CDR3 sequence (DNA): TGCGCCAGCAGCCAAGATATAACTAGTTTGTACGAGCAGTACTTC. Protein sequence: CASSQDITSLYEQYF.

This clone appeared many times. The chain recombines TRBV19 with TRBJ1-2; TRBD1 is a possible D gene (6 bases). Germline CDR1 LNHDA, CDR2 SQIVND (reference sequence). The CDR3 length is 15 residues. Trimming pared 3 bases from V and 0 bases from J, leaving 11 bases between. CDR3 residues: CASSIQTGANYGYTF. Here the CDR3 DNA reads TGTGCCAGTAGTATCCAGACAGGAGCTAACTATGGCTACACCTTC.

This clone was counted many times. The J gene is TRBJ1-1, the V gene TRBV6-2 or TRBV6-3; no clear D gene. Germline assignment: CDR1 MNHEY and CDR2 SVGEGT. The CDR3 loop spans 12 amino acids. Trimming left V 2 bases short and J 4 bases short, with 5 bases between. The CDR3 DNA reads as TGTGCCAGCAGTTACGCCTCCACTGAAGCTTTCTTT. It yields the protein CASSYASTEAFF.

There are a few counts of this clone. This chain links TRBV4-3 with TRBJ1-1, with 8 bases that match TRBD1. Trimming cost V 4 bases and J 4 bases; bases outside gene matches: 5. The CDR3 covers 14 residues. Germline CDR1 and CDR2: LGHNA and YSLEER. CDR3 DNA: TGCGCCAGCAGCCCCAATACAGGGGGCACTGAAGCTTTCTTT. Translating gives CASSPNTGGTEAFF.

This clone was counted at least ten times. The V and J genes are TRBV20-1 and TRBJ1-4; perhaps TRBD1 as D (6 bases). Per germline, CDR1 DFQATT and CDR2 SNEGSKA (reference sequence). The CDR3 has 14 residues. V gave up 1 base and J gave up 4 bases, with 10 bases separating them. The CDR3 here is CSARVGTHNEKLFF. The DNA of the CDR3 is TGCAGTGCTAGAGTCGGGACACATAATGAAAAACTGTTTTTT.

This clone was counted ten times or more. This chain links TRBV7-2 with TRBJ2-5, with 10 nucleotides matching TRBD2. The CDR3 spans 17 residues. The junction had 9 bases not matched to a gene; V was cut back by 1 base and J by 4 bases. CDR1 and CDR2 from the germline V gene are SGHTA and FQGNSA. CDR3 in amino acids: CASSLVRVAGGGETQYF. CDR3 nucleotides: TGTGCCAGCAGCTTAGTTCGTGTAGCGGGAGGTGGAGAGACCCAGTACTTC.

This clone was seen ten or more times. J is TRBJ2-1 and V is TRBV7-9; 12 bases agree with TRBD2. Trimming took 0 bases from V and 9 from J; bases not matched to a gene: 6. The germline CDR1 and CDR2 sequences are SEHNR and FQNEAQ (reference sequence). The CDR3 sequence is 16 residues long. The CDR3 here is CASSLALAGGLGEQFF. The CDR3 region has the DNA TGTGCCAGCAGCTTAGCGCTAGCGGGAGGGTTAGGTGAGCAGTTCTTC. Together with reference TRBV7-9 and TRBJ2-1, the CDR3 gives the full variable domain: DTGVSQNPRHKITKRGQNVTFRCDPISEHNRLYWYRQTLGQGPEFLTYFQNEAQLEKSRLLSDRFSAERPKGSFSTLEIQRTEQGDSAMYLCASSLALAGGLGEQFFGPGTRLTVL.

Details on this clone: A much larger clone differs by one base, so this may be a read error. Different DNA sequences within this sample yield the same CDR3. The gene calls are TRBV15 and TRBJ2-1, with D perhaps TRBD1 (5 bases). Trimming removed 1 base at V and 4 bases at J, with 8 bases between. The CDR3 totals 14 residues. Germline V gene data show CDR1 as LNHNV and CDR2 as YYDKDF (reference sequence). CDR3 region: CATSRGQLYNEQFF. The CDR3 DNA is TGTGCCACCAGCAGAGGACAGCTGTACAATGAGCAGTTCTTC.

Turning to this clone: Other DNA sequences in this sample translate to the same CDR3. The chain carries TRBV7-2 and TRBJ1-2; D ambiguous. The CDR3 length is 14 residues. Germline CDR1 SGHTA, CDR2 FQGNSA. Trimming removed 1 base at V and 7 bases at J, with 13 bases between. CDR3 nucleotides: TGTGCCAGCAGCTTAGTTAGGGAGGCGGGTGGCTACACCTTC. This sequence encodes CASSLVREAGGYTF.

The table lists this clone with many counts. The chain is built from TRBV10-3 and TRBJ2-2; the match to TRBD2 covers 9 bases. The germline V gene encodes CDR1 ENHRY and CDR2 SYGVKD. The J segment lost 5 bases and the V segment lost 0 bases, leaving 4 bases of the junction unmatched. The CDR3 has 16 residues. The CDR3 region has the DNA TGTGCCATCAGTGAGTCGAAAACTAGCGGGACCGGGGAGCTGTTTTTT. As protein: CAISESKTSGTGELFF.

The sample holds many counts of this clone. The chain uses TRBV6-5 and TRBJ2-2; D gene uncertain. The CDR3 totals 13 residues. V lost 2 bases to trimming and J lost 4 bases, with 5 bases between them. From germline, CDR1 is MNHEY and CDR2 SVGAGI. In DNA, the CDR3 is TGTGCCAGCAGTTACGGTGGCACCGGGGAGCTGTTTTTT. Translation: CASSYGGTGELFF.

In its sample, this clone was seen a few times. The V and J genes are TRBV3-1 and TRBJ2-7; D not certain. Germline CDR1 reads LGHDT; CDR2 reads YNNKEL (reference sequence). V lost 4 bases to trimming and J lost 3 bases, with 16 bases between them. The CDR3 runs to 15 residues. CDR3 coding DNA: TGTGCCAGCAGCCTCCGCGGTATCTCCCACTACGAGCAGTACTTC. Translated, it gives CASSLRGISHYEQYF.

Many counts were recorded for this clone. V usage is TRBV19 and J usage is TRBJ1-5, with D tentatively TRBD1 (6 bases). The germline V gene encodes CDR1 LNHDA and CDR2 SQIVND (reference sequence). CDR3 length: 13 residues. V shed 1 base and J shed 7 bases, with 8 bases lying between them. CDR3: CASSIAGAQPQHF. The CDR3 nucleotides are TGTGCCAGTAGTATAGCAGGGGCCCAGCCCCAGCATTTT.

There are many counts of this clone. The genes are TRBV4-2 and TRBJ2-2; 7 bases map to TRBD2. Germline V CDR1 and CDR2: LGHNA, YNFKEQ. With V trimmed by 5 bases and J by 6 bases, 9 bases remained unmatched. CDR3 length equals 15 residues. The CDR3 region is CASSLRDGLAGELFF. CDR3 in DNA: TGTGCCAGCAGCTTACGAGACGGACTAGCCGGGGAGCTGTTTTTT.